The T cell receptor beta chain described here comes from a study of T cells in women clearing cervical HPV infection. Study background: Only a few women had HLA typing results available. Study-wide points: Controls had more TRBV6-7 (roughly 0.16%) than cases (about 0.11%). Cases and controls were distinguished at AUC about 0.8 by richness and V genes.

Between the trimmed V and J ends, which lost 2 bases and 7 bases, there was a span of 3 bases. The CDR3 sequence is 10 residues long. Germline CDR1 reads DFQATT; CDR2 reads SNEGSKA (reference sequence). With respect to this clone: Its antigen is not known. The read halts 3 residues ahead of the CDR3 end, with the missing end drawn from the germline J gene.

The assay was immunoSEQ multiplex PCR, and TCRdb's table has in-frame clones only and misses some. Its listing shows roughly 20,000 clones. Sequencing used blood buffy coat. The sequence was obtained from a woman between 18 and 70 years old with a cervical HPV16 infection that either progressed to CIN3+ or cleared (not recorded which). This chain joins TRBV20-1 and TRBJ2-1; unclear D gene. The CDR3 bases that were read are TGCAGTGCTAGACGGAATGAG. It yields the protein CSARRNE. The entire CDR3 sequence reads CSARRNEQFF.